Sequencing of this T cell receptor beta chain was carried out in a study of read filtering for tumor transcriptome and immune sequencing. This clonotype was counted at least ten times. The library was built from roughly 400 ng RNA with molecular barcoded adaptors for alpha/delta and beta/gamma chains. TCRdb itself ran the reads through MiXCR, one entry per CDR3 protein. The table records 100,000 to 150,000 distinct CDR3 sequences, 10% to 15% of them present only once. CDR1 is MGHRA and CDR2 is YSYEKL in the germline V gene. Trimming removed 1 base at V and 1 base at J, with 10 bases between. This CDR3 contains 15 residues.

This chain connects TRBV4-1 to TRBJ2-5; D remains unclear. The material sequenced was a population of CD138-negative cells sorted from bone marrow. The TCR sequence derives from a donor at least 40 years old with multiple myeloma. In DNA form, the CDR3 reads TGCGCCAGCAGCCAAGGCTTTGGCTCCCAAGAGACCCAGTACTTC. It encodes CASSQGFGSQETQYF.